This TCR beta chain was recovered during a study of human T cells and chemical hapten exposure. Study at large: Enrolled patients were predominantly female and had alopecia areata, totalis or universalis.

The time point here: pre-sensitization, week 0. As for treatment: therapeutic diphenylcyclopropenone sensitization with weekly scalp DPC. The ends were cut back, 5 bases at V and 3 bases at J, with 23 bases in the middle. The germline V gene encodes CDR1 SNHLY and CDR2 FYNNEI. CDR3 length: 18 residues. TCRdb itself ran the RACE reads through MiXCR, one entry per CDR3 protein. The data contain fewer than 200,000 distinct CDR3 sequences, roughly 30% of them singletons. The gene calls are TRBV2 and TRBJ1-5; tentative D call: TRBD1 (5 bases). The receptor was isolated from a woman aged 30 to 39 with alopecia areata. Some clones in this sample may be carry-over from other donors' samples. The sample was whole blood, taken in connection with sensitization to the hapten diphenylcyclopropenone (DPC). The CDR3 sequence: CASSPGDSLNLLNQPQHF. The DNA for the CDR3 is TGTGCCAGCAGTCCCGGGGACTCTTTGAACCTCCTCAATCAGCCCCAGCATTTT.